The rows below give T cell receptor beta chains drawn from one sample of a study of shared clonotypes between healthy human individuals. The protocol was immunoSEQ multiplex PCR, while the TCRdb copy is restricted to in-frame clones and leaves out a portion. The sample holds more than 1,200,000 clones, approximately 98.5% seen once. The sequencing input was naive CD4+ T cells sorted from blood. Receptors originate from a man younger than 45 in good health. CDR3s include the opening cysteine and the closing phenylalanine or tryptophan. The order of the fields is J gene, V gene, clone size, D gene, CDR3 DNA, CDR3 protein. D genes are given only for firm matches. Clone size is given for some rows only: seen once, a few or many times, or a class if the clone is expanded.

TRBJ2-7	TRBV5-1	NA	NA	TGCGCCAGCAGCTCCGGGACTTCCGTCTACGAGCAGTACTTC	CASSSGTSVYEQYF
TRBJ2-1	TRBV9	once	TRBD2	TGTGCCAGCAGCGCGAGGTGGACTAGCGGAGTCTACAATGAGCAGTTCTTC	CASSARWTSGVYNEQFF
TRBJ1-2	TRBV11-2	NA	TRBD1	TGTGCCAGCAGATTGACAGGGTTTAACTATGGCTACACCTTC	CASRLTGFNYGYTF
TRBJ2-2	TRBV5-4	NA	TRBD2	TGTGCCAGCAGCTTGGTTCGACTAGCGGGAGGGCCGACCGCCGGGGAGCTGTTTTTT	CASSLVRLAGGPTAGELFF
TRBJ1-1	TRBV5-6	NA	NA	TGTGCCAGCCATCCCGGGCTCCGACCAGAAGCTTTCTTT	CASHPGLRPEAFF
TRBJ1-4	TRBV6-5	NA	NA	TGTGCCAGCAGTTCCAGGCAATCTGGCGAAAAACTGTTTTTT	CASSSRQSGEKLFF
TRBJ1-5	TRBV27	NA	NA	TGTGCCAGCAGCCTGGGTGGGGGGAACAATCAGCCCCAGCATTTT	CASSLGGGNNQPQHF
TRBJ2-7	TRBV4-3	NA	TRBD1	TGCGCCAGCAGCCAAAGATCTGGGACAGGGGGCCACGAGCAGTACTTC	CASSQRSGTGGHEQYF
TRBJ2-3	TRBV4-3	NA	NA	TGCGCCAGCAGCTTGAAGGGGCGAGTAGATACGCAGTATTTT	CASSLKGRVDTQYF
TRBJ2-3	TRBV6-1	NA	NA	TGTGCCAGCAGTGAGGGAGGCACAGATACGCAGTATTTT	CASSEGGTDTQYF
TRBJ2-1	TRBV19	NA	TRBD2	TGTGCCAGTAGTAGAGGGACTAGCTGGGGTAATGAGCAGTTCTTC	CASSRGTSWGNEQFF
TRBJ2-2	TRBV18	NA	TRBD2	TGTGCCAGCTCCCAACTAGCGGGAGTGAACACCGGGGAGCTGTTTTTT	CASSQLAGVNTGELFF
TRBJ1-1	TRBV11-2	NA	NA	TGTGCCAGCAGCTTACGCCACGACCGACCGAACACTGAAGCTTTCTTT	CASSLRHDRPNTEAFF
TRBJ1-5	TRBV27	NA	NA	TGTGCCAGCAGTTTCTCGGGGGGTCAGCCCCAGCATTTT	CASSFSGGQPQHF
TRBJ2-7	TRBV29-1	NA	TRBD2	TGCAGCGTTGAAGATCAAGCGGGAGGAGGCTACGAGCAGTACTTC	CSVEDQAGGGYEQYF
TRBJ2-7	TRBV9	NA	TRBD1	TGTGCCAGCAGCCCTCGGGACAGGGGATCTCTTGGCGAGCAGTACTTC	CASSPRDRGSLGEQYF
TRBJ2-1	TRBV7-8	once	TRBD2	TGTGCCAGCAGCTTAGCGCTCTCTAGCGGGAGTGTCTATGAGCAGTTCTTC	CASSLALSSGSVYEQFF
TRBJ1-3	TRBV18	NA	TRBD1	TGTGCCAGCTCACCAGACCCGGGACAGCGTATTTTACTCTCTGGAAACACCATATATTTT	CASSPDPGQRILLSGNTIYF
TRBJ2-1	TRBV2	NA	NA	TGTGCCAGCAGTGGGCGTACGGCCTTCTTCAACAATGAGCAGTTCTTC	CASSGRTAFFNNEQFF
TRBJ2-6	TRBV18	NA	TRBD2	TGTGCCAGCTCACCAAGCCTAGCGGGACACTCTGGGGCCAACGTCCTGACTTTC	CASSPSLAGHSGANVLTF
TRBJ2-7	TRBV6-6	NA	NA	TGTGCCAGCAGTTACAGGGGAAGCAGAGTCGACGAGCAGTACTTC	CASSYRGSRVDEQYF
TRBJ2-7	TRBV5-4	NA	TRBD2	TGTGCCAGCAGCAACCCTAGCGGGGGAACCTACGAGCAGTACTTC	CASSNPSGGTYEQYF
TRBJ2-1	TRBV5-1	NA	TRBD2	TGCGCCAGCAGCTCATTGAGCGGGAGCTCCTACAATGAGCAGTTCTTC	CASSSLSGSSYNEQFF
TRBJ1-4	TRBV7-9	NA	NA	TGTGCCAGCAGCCGCCGGGGGGGAAGCGGTGAAAAACTGTTTTTT	CASSRRGGSGEKLFF
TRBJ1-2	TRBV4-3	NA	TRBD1	TGCGCCAGCAGCCAAGCGGGACAGGGGGCCTATGGCTACACCTTC	CASSQAGQGAYGYTF
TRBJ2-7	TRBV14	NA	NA	TGTGCCAGCAGCCAAGTCTCCGGGGCCAGCTCCTACGAGCAGTACTTC	CASSQVSGASSYEQYF
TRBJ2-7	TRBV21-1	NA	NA	TGTGCCAGCACGCAGGGACTAGCGGGAGGTATCTCCTACGAGCAGTACTTC	CASTQGLAGGISYEQYF
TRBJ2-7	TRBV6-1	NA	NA	TGTGCCAGCAGTGAAGTGGCAGAGACATCAGGATTGAAGCAGTACTTC	CASSEVAETSGLKQYF
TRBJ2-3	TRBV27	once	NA	TGTGCCAGCAAAGGGGCTAGGATCGCAGATACGCAGTATTTT	CASKGARIADTQYF
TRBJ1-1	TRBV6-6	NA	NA	TGTGCCAGCAGTTATATGCAGAACACTGAAGCTTTCTTT	CASSYMQNTEAFF
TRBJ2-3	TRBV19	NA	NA	TGTGCCAGTAGTCTACAGGGCGCAGATACGCAGTATTTT	CASSLQGADTQYF
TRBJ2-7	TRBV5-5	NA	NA	TGTGCCAGCAGCTTGGAACCTAGCGAGTTCTACGAGCAGTACTTC	CASSLEPSEFYEQYF
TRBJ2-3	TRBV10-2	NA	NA	TGCGCCAGCAGTCCCGCCAGGGGAATCACAGATACGCAGTATTTT	CASSPARGITDTQYF
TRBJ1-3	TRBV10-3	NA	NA	TGTGCCATCAGTGAGTTACAGGTCTCTGGAAACACCATATATTTT	CAISELQVSGNTIYF
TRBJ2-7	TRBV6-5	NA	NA	TGTGCCAGCAGTTATAACGGTTACTACGAGCAGTACTTC	CASSYNGYYEQYF
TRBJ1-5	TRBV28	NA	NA	TGTGCCAGCAGTTTCCCAGCGAGCGTGAAAAATCAGCCCCAGCATTTT	CASSFPASVKNQPQHF
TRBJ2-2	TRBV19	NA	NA	TGTGCCAGTAAACTCAGCACCGGGGAGCTGTTTTTT	CASKLSTGELFF
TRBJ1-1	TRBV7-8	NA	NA	TGTGCCAGCAGCTTAGCTGGGCGGAGAGAGATTGAAGCTTTCTTT	CASSLAGRREIEAFF
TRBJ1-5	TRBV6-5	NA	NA	TGTGCCAGCAGTTCCTCCGGCGGGAGAGGTCAGCCCCAGCATTTT	CASSSSGGRGQPQHF
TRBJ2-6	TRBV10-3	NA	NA	TGTGCCATTCGCCGGTCCCAGGGTACGGCCTTAAAGGGGGCCAACGTCCTGACTTTC	CAIRRSQGTALKGANVLTF
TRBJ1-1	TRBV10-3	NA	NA	TGTGCCATCAGGGATACAGGCAACACTGAAGCTTTCTTT	CAIRDTGNTEAFF
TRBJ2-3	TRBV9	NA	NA	TGTGCCAGCAGCGTCAACCCCTACAACACAGATACGCAGTATTTT	CASSVNPYNTDTQYF
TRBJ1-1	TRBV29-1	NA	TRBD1	TGCAGCGTGGACGGGACAGGGAAAGCTTTCTTT	CSVDGTGKAFF
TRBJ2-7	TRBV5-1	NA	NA	TGCGCCAGCAGCTTCGGGACTTCCCAGAGCTCCTACGAGCAGTACTTC	CASSFGTSQSSYEQYF
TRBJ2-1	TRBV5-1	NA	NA	TGCGCCAGCAGCGCCTCTCAATTAACCTACAATGAGCAGTTCTTC	CASSASQLTYNEQFF
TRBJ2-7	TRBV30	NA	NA	TGTGCCTGGATCGGAATGGGGTTTCCCTACGAGCAGTACTTC	CAWIGMGFPYEQYF